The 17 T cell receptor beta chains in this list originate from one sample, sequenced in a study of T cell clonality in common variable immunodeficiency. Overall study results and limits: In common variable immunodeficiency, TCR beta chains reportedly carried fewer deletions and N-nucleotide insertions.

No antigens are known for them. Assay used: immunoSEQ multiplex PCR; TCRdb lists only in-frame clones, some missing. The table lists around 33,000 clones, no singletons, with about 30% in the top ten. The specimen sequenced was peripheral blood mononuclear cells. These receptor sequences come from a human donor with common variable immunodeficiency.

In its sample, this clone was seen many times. CDR3 bases read: TGCAGTGCTAGAGAACAGGGGAATGGGCTTAGTAATGGC. This gives the protein CSAREQGNGLSNG. The full CDR3 protein reads CSAREQGNGLSNGYTF. V usage is TRBV20-1 and J usage is TRBJ1-2; 7 bases match TRBD1. With the read ending 3 residues before the CDR3 end, the germline J gene is used to fill in that end. V gave up 0 bases and J gave up 6 bases; unmatched junction bases: 13. This CDR3 has 16 amino acids. Germline V gene lookup returns CDR1 DFQATT and CDR2 SNEGSKA (reference sequence).

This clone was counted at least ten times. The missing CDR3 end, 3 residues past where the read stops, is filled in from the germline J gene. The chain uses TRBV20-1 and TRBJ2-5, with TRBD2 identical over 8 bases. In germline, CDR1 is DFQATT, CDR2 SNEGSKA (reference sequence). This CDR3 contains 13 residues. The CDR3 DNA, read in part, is TGCAGTGCTAGACTAGCGGGCCCAGTAACC. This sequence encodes CSARLAGPVT. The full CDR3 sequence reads CSARLAGPVTQYF.

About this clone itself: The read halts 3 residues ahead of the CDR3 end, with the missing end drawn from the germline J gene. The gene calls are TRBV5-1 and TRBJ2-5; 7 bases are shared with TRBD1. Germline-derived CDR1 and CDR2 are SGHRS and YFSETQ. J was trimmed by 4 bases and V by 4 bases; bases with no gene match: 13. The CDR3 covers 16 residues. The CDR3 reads CASSLKPGQLTETQYF. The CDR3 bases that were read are TGCGCCAGCAGCCTCAAGCCGGGACAGCTTACAGAGACC. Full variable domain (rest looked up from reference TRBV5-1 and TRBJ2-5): KAGVTQTPRYLIKTRGQQVTLSCSPISGHRSVSWYQQTPGQGLQFLFEYFSETQRNKGNFPGRFSGRQFSNSRSEMNVSTLELGDSALYLCASSLKPGQLTETQYFGPGTRLLVL.

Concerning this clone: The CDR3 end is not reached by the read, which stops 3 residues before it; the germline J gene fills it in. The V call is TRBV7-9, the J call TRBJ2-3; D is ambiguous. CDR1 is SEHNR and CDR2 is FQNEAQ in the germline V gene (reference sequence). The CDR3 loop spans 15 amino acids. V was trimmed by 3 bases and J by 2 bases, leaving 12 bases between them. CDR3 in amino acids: CASSFWAEDTDTQYF. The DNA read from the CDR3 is TGTGCCAGCAGCTTTTGGGCAGAAGACACAGATACG.

This chain's CDR3 is CASSPFKGASGNTIYF. Partial CDR3 DNA: TGTGCCAGCTCACCTTTCAAGGGGGCGTCTGGAAACACC. V is TRBV18 and J is TRBJ1-3, with 7 bases that match TRBD1. The read ends 3 residues shy of where the CDR3 ends; the end is completed using the germline J gene. From germline, CDR1 is KGHSH and CDR2 LQKENI. This CDR3 region has 16 residues. J was trimmed by 1 base and V by 3 bases; bases with no gene match: 6.

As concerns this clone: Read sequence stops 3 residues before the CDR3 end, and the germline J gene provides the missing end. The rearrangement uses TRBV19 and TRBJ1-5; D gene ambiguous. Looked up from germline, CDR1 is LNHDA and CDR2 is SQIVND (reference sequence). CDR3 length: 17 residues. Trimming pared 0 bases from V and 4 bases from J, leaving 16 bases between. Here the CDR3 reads CASSIDYLASSNQPQHF. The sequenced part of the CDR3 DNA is TGTGCCAGTAGTATAGATTACCTGGCCAGTTCAAATCAGCCC.

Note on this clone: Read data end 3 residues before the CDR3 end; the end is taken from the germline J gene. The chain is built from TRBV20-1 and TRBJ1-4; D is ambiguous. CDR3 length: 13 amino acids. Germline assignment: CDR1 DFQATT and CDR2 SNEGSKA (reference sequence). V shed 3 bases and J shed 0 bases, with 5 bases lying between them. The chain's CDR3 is CSASRATNEKLFF. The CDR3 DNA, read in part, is TGCAGTGCTAGCAGAGCAACTAATGAAAAA.

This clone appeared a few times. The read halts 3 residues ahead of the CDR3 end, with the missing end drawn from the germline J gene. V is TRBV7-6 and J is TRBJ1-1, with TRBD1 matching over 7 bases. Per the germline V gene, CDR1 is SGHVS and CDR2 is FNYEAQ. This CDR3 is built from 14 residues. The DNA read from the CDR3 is TGTGCCAGCAGCTTACTTACAGGGGAGGCGGAA. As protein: CASSLLTGEAE. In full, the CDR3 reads CASSLLTGEAEAFF.

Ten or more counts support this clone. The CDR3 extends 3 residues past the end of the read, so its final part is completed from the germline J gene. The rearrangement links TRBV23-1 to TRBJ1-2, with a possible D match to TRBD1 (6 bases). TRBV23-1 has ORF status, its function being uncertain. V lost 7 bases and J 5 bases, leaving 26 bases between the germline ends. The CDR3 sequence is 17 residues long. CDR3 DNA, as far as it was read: TGCGCCAGCATAACCCGAATACAGGGAAACCGCCCTTATGGC. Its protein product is CASITRIQGNRPYG. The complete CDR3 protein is CASITRIQGNRPYGYTF.

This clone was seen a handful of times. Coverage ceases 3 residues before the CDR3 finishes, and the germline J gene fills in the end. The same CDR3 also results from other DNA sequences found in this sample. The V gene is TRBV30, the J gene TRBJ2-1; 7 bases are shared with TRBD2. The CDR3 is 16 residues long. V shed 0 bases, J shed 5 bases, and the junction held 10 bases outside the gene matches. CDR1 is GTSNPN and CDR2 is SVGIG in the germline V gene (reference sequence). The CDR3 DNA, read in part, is TGTGCCTGGAGTGTACTGGCTAGCGGACTGCACAATGAG. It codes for CAWSVLASGLHNE. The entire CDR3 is CAWSVLASGLHNEQFF. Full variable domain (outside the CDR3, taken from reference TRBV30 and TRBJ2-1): SQTIHQWPATLVQPVGSPLSLECTVEGTSNPNLYWYRQAAGRGLQLLFYSVGIGQISSEVPQNLSASRPQDRQFILSSKKLLLSDSGFYLCAWSVLASGLHNEQFFGPGTRLTVL.

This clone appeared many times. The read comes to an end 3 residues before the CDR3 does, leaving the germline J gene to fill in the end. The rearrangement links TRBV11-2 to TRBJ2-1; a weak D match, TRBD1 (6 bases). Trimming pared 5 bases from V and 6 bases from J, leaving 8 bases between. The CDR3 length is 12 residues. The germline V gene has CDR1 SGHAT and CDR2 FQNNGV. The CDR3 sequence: CASSQGGNEQFF. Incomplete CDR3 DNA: TGTGCCAGCAGCCAAGGGGGCAATGAG.

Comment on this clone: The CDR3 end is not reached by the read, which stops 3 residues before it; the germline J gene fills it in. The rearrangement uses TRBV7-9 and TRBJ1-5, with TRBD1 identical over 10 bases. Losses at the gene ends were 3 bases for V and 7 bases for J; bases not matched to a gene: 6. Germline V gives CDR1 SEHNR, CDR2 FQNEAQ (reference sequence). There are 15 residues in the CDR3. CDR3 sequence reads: CASSLGTGENQPQHF. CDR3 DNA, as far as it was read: TGTGCCAGCAGCTTGGGGACAGGGGAAAACCAGCCC.

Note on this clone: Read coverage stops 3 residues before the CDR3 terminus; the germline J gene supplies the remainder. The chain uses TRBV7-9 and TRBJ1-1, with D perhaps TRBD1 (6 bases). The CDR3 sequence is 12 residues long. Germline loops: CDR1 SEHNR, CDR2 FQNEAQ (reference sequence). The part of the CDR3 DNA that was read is TGTGCCAGCAGCACATGGACAGACCAA. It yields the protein CASSTWTDQ. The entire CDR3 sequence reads CASSTWTDQAFF. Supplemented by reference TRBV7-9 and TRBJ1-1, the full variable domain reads DTGVSQNPRHKITKRGQNVTFRCDPISEHNRLYWYRQTLGQGPEFLTYFQNEAQLEKSRLLSDRFSAERPKGSFSTLEIQRTEQGDSAMYLCASSTWTDQAFFGQGTRLTVV.

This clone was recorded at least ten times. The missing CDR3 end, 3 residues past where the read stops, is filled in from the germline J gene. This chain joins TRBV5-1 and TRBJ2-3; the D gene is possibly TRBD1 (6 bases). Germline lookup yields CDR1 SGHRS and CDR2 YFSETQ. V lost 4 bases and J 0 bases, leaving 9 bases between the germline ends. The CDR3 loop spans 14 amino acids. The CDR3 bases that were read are TGCGCCAGCAGCCCTACAGGGAGCACAGATACG. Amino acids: CASSPTGSTDT. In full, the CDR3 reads CASSPTGSTDTQYF.

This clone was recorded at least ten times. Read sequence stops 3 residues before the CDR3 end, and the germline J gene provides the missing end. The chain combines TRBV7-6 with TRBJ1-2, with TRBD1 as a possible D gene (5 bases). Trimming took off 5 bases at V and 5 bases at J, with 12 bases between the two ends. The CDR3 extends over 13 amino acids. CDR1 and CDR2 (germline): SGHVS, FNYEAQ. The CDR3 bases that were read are TGTGCCAGCAGCCCAGTCCAGGGTTATGGC. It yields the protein CASSPVQGYG. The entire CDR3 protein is CASSPVQGYGYTF.

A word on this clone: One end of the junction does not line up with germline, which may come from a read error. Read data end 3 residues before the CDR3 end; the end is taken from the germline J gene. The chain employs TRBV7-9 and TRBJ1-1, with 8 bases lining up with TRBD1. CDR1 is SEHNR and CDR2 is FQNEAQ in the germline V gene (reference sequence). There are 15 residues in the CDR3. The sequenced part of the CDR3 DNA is TGTGCCGGCAGCTTAGGGGCAGGGGGCAACACTGAA. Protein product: CAGSLGAGGNTE. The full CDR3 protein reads CAGSLGAGGNTEAFF.

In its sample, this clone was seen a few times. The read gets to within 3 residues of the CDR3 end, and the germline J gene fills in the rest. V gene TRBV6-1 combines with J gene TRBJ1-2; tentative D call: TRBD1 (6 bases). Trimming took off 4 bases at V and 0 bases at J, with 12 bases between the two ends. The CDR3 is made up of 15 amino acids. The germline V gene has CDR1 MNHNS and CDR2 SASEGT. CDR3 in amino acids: CASSGTGSSNYGYTF. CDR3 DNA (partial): TGTGCCAGCAGTGGCACAGGGTCCTCTAACTATGGC.